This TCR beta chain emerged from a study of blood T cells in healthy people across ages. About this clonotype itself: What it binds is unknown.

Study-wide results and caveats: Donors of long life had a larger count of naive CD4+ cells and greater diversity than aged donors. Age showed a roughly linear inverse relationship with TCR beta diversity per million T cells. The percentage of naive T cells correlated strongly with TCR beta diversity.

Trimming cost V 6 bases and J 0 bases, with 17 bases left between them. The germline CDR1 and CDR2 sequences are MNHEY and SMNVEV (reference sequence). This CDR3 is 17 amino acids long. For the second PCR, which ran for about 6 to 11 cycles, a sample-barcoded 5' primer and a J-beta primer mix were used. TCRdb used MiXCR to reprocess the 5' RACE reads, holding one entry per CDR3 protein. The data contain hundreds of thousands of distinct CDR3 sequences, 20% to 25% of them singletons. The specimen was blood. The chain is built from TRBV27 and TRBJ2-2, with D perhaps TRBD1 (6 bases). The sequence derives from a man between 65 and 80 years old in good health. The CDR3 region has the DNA TGTGCCAGCAGACCTCAGACAGGCCGCACGAACACCGGGGAGCTGTTTTTT. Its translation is CASRPQTGRTNTGELFF.